What follows are 4 T cell receptor beta chains derived from one specimen sequenced in a study of patients and donors after allogeneic stem cell transplantation. TCRdb passed the RT-PCR reads through MiXCR, listing each CDR3 protein once. The sample yields 920,000 or so distinct CDR3 sequences, around 17% seen once. Material for sequencing was blood, either unsorted or a sorted T cell fraction (not recorded which). The receptors here all came from a human donor who was either an allogeneic HSCT recipient or a stem cell or donor lymphocyte infusion donor (not recorded which). It is not recorded whose cells these are; they may come from a transplant donor.

This clonotype was counted only a few times. This chain links TRBV6-5 with TRBJ2-6; D is possibly TRBD1 (5 bases). Trimming pared 0 bases from V and 1 base from J, leaving 10 bases between. The CDR3 is 17 residues long. The germline CDR1 and CDR2 sequences are MNHEY and SVGAGI. CDR3 nucleotides: TGTGCCAGCAGTTACTCGATGCAGGGTTCTGGGGCCAACGTCCTGACTTTC. As protein: CASSYSMQGSGANVLTF.

This clonotype has just a few counts. The CDR3 DNA reads as TGTGCCAGCAGTTTACCCCCTTATTACGAGCAGTACTTC. Translating it yields CASSLPPYYEQYF. The chain has TRBV27 and TRBJ2-7; no reliable D call. With 2 bases removed from V and 4 bases from J, the gap between germline ends came to 9 bases. Germline V gives CDR1 MNHEY, CDR2 SMNVEV (reference sequence). This CDR3 has 13 residues.

This clonotype was counted a few times. The V gene is TRBV27, the J gene TRBJ1-6, with a possible D match to TRBD1 (5 bases). The V end lost 5 bases, the J end lost 11 bases, and 13 bases lay between the germline ends. Germline lookup yields CDR1 MNHEY and CDR2 SMNVEV (reference sequence). This CDR3 comprises 13 residues. The CDR3 DNA follows: TGTGCCAGCAGTGTCGGGCAGGGCGCACCCCTCCACTTT. Protein: CASSVGQGAPLHF.

This sequence joins TRBV27 and TRBJ1-1; D is unresolved. The CDR3 has 13 residues. Deletions cut 2 bases from V and 3 bases from J, with 7 bases between. Germline V lookup: CDR1 MNHEY, CDR2 SMNVEV (reference sequence). CDR3 residues: CASSLTQHTEAFF. CDR3 bases: TGTGCCAGCAGTTTAACACAGCACACTGAAGCTTTCTTT.